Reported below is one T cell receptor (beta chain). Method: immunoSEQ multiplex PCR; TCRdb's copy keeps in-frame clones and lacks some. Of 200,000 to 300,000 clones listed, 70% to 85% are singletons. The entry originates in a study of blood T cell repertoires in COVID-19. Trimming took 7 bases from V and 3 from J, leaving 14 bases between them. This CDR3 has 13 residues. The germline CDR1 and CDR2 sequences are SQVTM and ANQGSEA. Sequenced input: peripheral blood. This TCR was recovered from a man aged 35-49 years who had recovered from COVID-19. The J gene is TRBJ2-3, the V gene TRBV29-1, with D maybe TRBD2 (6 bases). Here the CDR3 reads CSATGRGTDTQYF. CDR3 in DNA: TGCAGCGCAACGGGACGGGGGACAGATACGCAGTATTTT.